The 30 T cell receptor beta chains below were found in one sample sequenced in a study of OX40 agonist ivuxolimab in advanced cancers. The assay was immunoSEQ multiplex PCR, and TCRdb's table has in-frame clones only and misses some. The table shows over 30,000 clones, with approximately 79% occurring only once. This material consisted of CD4+ or CD8+ T cells sorted from blood, taken in a trial of the OX40 agonist ivuxolimab. The receptors come from an adult with an advanced solid tumor such as melanoma, head and neck, liver or kidney cancer.

This clone occurred a few times. The V gene is TRBV30, the J gene TRBJ1-1, with D unresolved. This CDR3 region has 13 residues. CDR1 and CDR2 (germline): GTSNPN, SVGIG (reference sequence). V lost 6 bases to trimming and J lost 0 bases, with 11 bases between them. CDR3 DNA: TGTGCCTGTATTACCGACATGAACACTGAAGCTTTCTTT. Translating gives CACITDMNTEAFF. Complete variable domain (other parts from reference TRBV30 and TRBJ1-1): SQTIHQWPATLVQPVGSPLSLECTVEGTSNPNLYWYRQAAGRGLQLLFYSVGIGQISSEVPQNLSASRPQDRQFILSSKKLLLSDSGFYLCACITDMNTEAFFGQGTRLTVV.

The chain joins TRBV5-4 to TRBJ1-2, with 11 bases matching TRBD1. The CDR3 runs to 14 residues. In germline, CDR1 is SGHNT, CDR2 YYREEE (reference sequence). V was pared by 5 bases and J by 5 bases, with 5 bases of the junction left unmatched. CDR3 in amino acids: CASRGGQGAYGYTF. Here the CDR3 DNA reads TGTGCCAGCAGGGGAGGACAGGGGGCGTATGGCTACACCTTC.

V is TRBV10-2 and J is TRBJ1-2; D remains unclear. The germline CDR1 and CDR2 sequences are WSHSY and SAAADI. CDR3 length equals 13 residues. V was cut by 3 bases and J by 0 bases, with 5 bases left in between. This chain's CDR3 is CASSDKANYGYTF. CDR3 nucleotides: TGCGCCAGCAGTGACAAAGCTAACTATGGCTACACCTTC.

The chain joins TRBV9 to TRBJ2-1; TRBD1 or TRBD2 may be the D gene (5 bases each). Germline loops: CDR1 SGDLS, CDR2 YYNGEE. This CDR3 spans 13 amino acids. V was pared by 4 bases and J by 5 bases, with 10 bases between. The CDR3 DNA follows: TGTGCCAGCAGCCCTCGGGGCGACAATGAGCAGTTCTTC. Protein product: CASSPRGDNEQFF.

This chain connects TRBV27 to TRBJ1-2; D gene uncertain. Trimming cost V 0 bases and J 1 base, with 6 bases left between them. CDR3 length equals 14 residues. The germline CDR1 and CDR2 sequences are MNHEY and SMNVEV (reference sequence). The CDR3 region has the DNA TGTGCCAGCAGTTTATCGGGCAGTAACTATGGCTACACCTTC. Protein sequence: CASSLSGSNYGYTF.

In its sample, this clone was seen a few times. This sequence joins TRBV5-1 and TRBJ2-1; 8 bases are a match to TRBD2. The CDR3 runs 15 residues. Germline CDR1 is SGHRS and CDR2 is YFSETQ. J lost 8 bases, V lost 2 bases, and 9 bases had no gene match. The CDR3 protein is CASSFGGALVDEQFF. The CDR3 nucleotides read TGCGCCAGCAGCTTCGGGGGGGCTTTAGTCGATGAGCAGTTCTTC.

V gene TRBV7-2 combines with J gene TRBJ2-7; 9 nucleotides line up with TRBD1. Unmatched junction bases numbered 14, after V lost 1 base and J lost 7 bases. This CDR3 is 17 amino acids long. CDR1 is SGHTA, CDR2 FQGNSA, per germline. In nucleotides, the CDR3 is TGTGCCAGCAGCTTAGGACGCCCTGGGGACAGGGTTGGGGAGCAGTACTTC. This gives the protein CASSLGRPGDRVGEQYF.

The rearrangement links TRBV5-1 to TRBJ2-5; TRBD1 matches 9 bases. The J call may be faulty, since TRBJ2-7 better matches the DNA end. CDR1 is SGHRS and CDR2 is YFSETQ in the germline V gene. This CDR3 region has 14 residues. The CDR3: CASSTGQGSHEQYF. In DNA form, the CDR3 reads TGCGCCAGCAGCACGGGACAGGGATCCCACGAGCAGTACTTC.

The CDR3, as DNA: TGTGCCAGCAGCCAACCTGGCAGGGGCACCGCTAATGAAAAACTGTTTTTT. This translates into CASSQPGRGTANEKLFF. This rearrangement joins TRBV14 to TRBJ1-4, with D perhaps TRBD1 (6 bases). The V end lost 2 bases, the J end lost 3 bases, and 16 bases lay between the germline ends. Germline CDR1 is SGHDN and CDR2 is FVKESK. The CDR3 totals 17 residues.

The chain uses TRBV14 and TRBJ2-7; tentatively, D is TRBD1 (6 bases). Germline loops: CDR1 SGHDN, CDR2 FVKESK. The V end was cut by 4 bases, the J end by 0 bases, with 13 bases between. The CDR3 is 15 amino acids. The CDR3 DNA follows: TGTGCCAGCAGCCCCATACAGGGACCCTCCTACGAGCAGTACTTC. It yields the protein CASSPIQGPSYEQYF.

The chain carries TRBV7-9 and TRBJ2-5; no reliable D call. V lost 7 bases to trimming and J lost 4 bases, with 19 bases between them. CDR3 length equals 15 residues. Germline CDR1 and CDR2: SEHNR and FQNEAQ (reference sequence). The chain's CDR3 is CASTHVVPKRETQYF. CDR3 bases: TGTGCCAGCACCCATGTGGTCCCAAAGAGAGAGACCCAGTACTTC.

The V and J genes are TRBV6-5 and TRBJ1-1; D is perhaps TRBD1 (5 bases). Deletions cut 6 bases from V and 3 bases from J, with 17 bases between. Germline values: CDR1 MNHEY, CDR2 SVGAGI. CDR3 size: 15 residues. CDR3 loop: CASSQLLRGDTEAFF. As DNA, the CDR3 is TGTGCCAGCAGCCAACTACTCCGGGGGGACACTGAAGCTTTCTTT.

V usage is TRBV5-8 and J usage is TRBJ1-4, with D perhaps TRBD1 (6 bases). This CDR3 has 13 amino acids. The germline V and J ends were trimmed by 4 bases and 8 bases, with 12 bases remaining between them. Germline V gene data show CDR1 as SGHTS and CDR2 as YDEGEE. The chain's CDR3 is CASSHRVQEKLFF. The DNA for the CDR3 is TGTGCCAGCAGCCACAGGGTACAGGAAAAACTGTTTTTT.

V usage is TRBV7-2 and J usage is TRBJ2-6, with D perhaps TRBD1 (5 bases). The germline gives CDR1 SGHTA, CDR2 FQGNSA. The CDR3 is made up of 15 amino acids. Trimming cost V 5 bases and J 4 bases, with 12 bases left between them. The CDR3 loop reads CASSPGLFGANVLTF. Written as DNA, the CDR3 is TGTGCCAGCAGCCCAGGGCTTTTCGGGGCCAACGTCCTGACTTTC. Based on the CDR3 plus reference TRBV7-2 and TRBJ2-6, the full variable domain is GAGVSQSPSNKVTEKGKDVELRCDPISGHTALYWYRQSLGQGLEFLIYFQGNSAPDKSGLPSDRFSAERTGGSVSTLTIQRTQQEDSAVYLCASSPGLFGANVLTFGAGSRLTVL.

The chain uses TRBV19 and TRBJ2-2; TRBD1 agrees at 10 bases. V lost 9 bases to trimming and J lost 7 bases; unmatched junction nucleotides: 8. The CDR3 loop spans 14 amino acids. Germline V gene sequence: CDR1 LNHDA, CDR2 SQIVND (reference sequence). The CDR3 spells CASRRQGAGGELFF. CDR3 bases: TGTGCCAGCAGAAGACAGGGGGCGGGCGGGGAGCTGTTTTTT.

V and J are TRBV7-9 and TRBJ1-2, with a weak D call TRBD1 (5 bases). Trimming left V 4 bases short and J 3 bases short, with 15 bases between. The V gene's germline CDR1 is SEHNR and CDR2 FQNEAQ (reference sequence). This CDR3 comprises 15 residues. CDR3 protein: CASSYEGWGDYGYTF. The CDR3 coding sequence is TGTGCCAGCAGCTACGAAGGGTGGGGGGACTATGGCTACACCTTC.

V is TRBV5-6 and J is TRBJ2-1, with 8 nucleotides matching TRBD1. CDR3 size: 14 residues. V lost 4 bases and J lost 3; bases outside the gene matches: 3. Germline V CDR1 and CDR2: SGHDT, YYEEEE. The CDR3 bases are TGTGCCAGCAGCCAGGGACAGGACTACAATGAGCAGTTCTTC. Protein sequence: CASSQGQDYNEQFF.

V gene TRBV14 combines with J gene TRBJ1-1, with 7 bases identical to TRBD1. This CDR3 comprises 13 residues. V lost 6 bases and J lost 1; bases outside the gene matches: 2. Germline assignment: CDR1 SGHDN and CDR2 FVKESK. DNA of the CDR3: TGTGCCAGCAGGCGGACAGGGAACACTGAAGCTTTCTTT. The encoded protein is CASRRTGNTEAFF.

In its sample, this clone was seen once. The chain recombines TRBV9 with TRBJ2-7; 9 positions agree with TRBD1. Trimming cost V 3 bases and J 2 bases; bases outside gene matches: 9. CDR1 is SGDLS, CDR2 YYNGEE, per germline. The CDR3 loop spans 16 amino acids. DNA of the CDR3: TGTGCCAGCAGCGCCCTACAGGGGGCGCCAGCCTACGAGCAGTACTTC. Its protein is CASSALQGAPAYEQYF.

The CDR3 is CASSLDGRGTEAFF. CDR3 sequence (DNA): TGTGCCAGCAGCTTAGACGGCAGGGGCACTGAAGCTTTCTTT. The V gene is TRBV7-2, the J gene TRBJ1-1; TRBD1 might be the D (6 bases). The CDR3 is made up of 14 amino acids. Germline V gene data show CDR1 as SGHTA and CDR2 as FQGNSA. The germline V and J ends were trimmed by 1 base and 4 bases, with 10 bases remaining between them.

The V gene is TRBV5-4, the J gene TRBJ1-2; TRBD1 is a possible D gene (5 bases). Germline V gene data show CDR1 as SGHNT and CDR2 as YYREEE (reference sequence). Deletions cut 3 bases from V and 1 base from J, with 10 bases between. This CDR3 contains 14 residues. The CDR3, as DNA: TGTGCCAGCAGCTCGGTACAGGTTAACTATGGCTACACCTTC. Protein: CASSSVQVNYGYTF.

This clone has only a few counts. The DNA of the CDR3 is TGTGCCAGCAGTGAATGGGGGCCGAACTATGGCTACACCTTC. Its protein is CASSEWGPNYGYTF. The chain recombines TRBV2 with TRBJ1-2, with a tentative D call TRBD1 (6 bases). Per germline, CDR1 SNHLY and CDR2 FYNNEI. CDR3 length: 14 amino acids. Trimming removed 2 bases at V and 2 bases at J, with 9 bases between.

This clone was observed once. V is TRBV9 and J is TRBJ2-2, with 12 bases aligning to TRBD1. V trimming: 3 bases; J trimming: 5 bases; junction bases outside the gene matches: 5. CDR3 length: 16 amino acids. The germline CDR1 and CDR2 sequences are SGDLS and YYNGEE. CDR3 residues: CASSGAGQGATGELFF. CDR3 bases: TGTGCCAGCAGCGGAGCGGGACAGGGGGCGACCGGGGAGCTGTTTTTT.

The chain couples TRBV5-5 to TRBJ1-2, with 7 nucleotides matching TRBD1. Germline CDR1 SGHKS, CDR2 YYEKEE (reference sequence). This CDR3 has 16 amino acids. Trimming cost V 0 bases and J 5 bases; bases outside gene matches: 10. The CDR3 DNA reads as TGTGCCAGCAGCTTGGGACAGGGCGAGGGCCGATATGGCTACACCTTC. Protein: CASSLGQGEGRYGYTF.

The chain uses TRBV15 and TRBJ1-1; tentative D call: TRBD1 (6 bases). V was shortened by 3 bases and J by 4 bases, with 9 bases between the two germline ends. Germline values: CDR1 LNHNV, CDR2 YYDKDF (reference sequence). This CDR3 comprises 13 residues. CDR3 DNA sequence: TGTGCCACCAGCAGGGACAGTGTCACTGAAGCTTTCTTT. It is translated as CATSRDSVTEAFF.

The CDR3 region is CASSADAGWEEKLFF. The CDR3 coding sequence is TGTGCCAGCAGCGCCGACGCAGGGTGGGAGGAAAAACTGTTTTTT. V and J are TRBV9 and TRBJ1-4, with D possibly matching TRBD1 (5 bases). Trimming took 3 bases from V and 8 from J, leaving 17 bases between them. CDR1 SGDLS and CDR2 YYNGEE come from the germline V gene. The CDR3 is 15 amino acids.

The chain has TRBV6-5 and TRBJ1-2; TRBD1 aligns across 10 bases. Losses at the gene ends were 2 bases for V and 5 bases for J; bases not matched to a gene: 5. In germline, CDR1 is MNHEY, CDR2 SVGAGI. The CDR3 is 15 residues long. In nucleotides, the CDR3 is TGTGCCAGCAGTTACACCGGACAGGGGGGGTATGGCTACACCTTC. The encoded protein is CASSYTGQGGYGYTF.

The J gene is TRBJ1-4, the V gene TRBV18, with 7 bases aligning to TRBD1. After removal of 5 bases from V and 8 bases from J, the junction contained 5 bases not matched to a gene. Germline CDR1 reads KGHSH; CDR2 reads LQKENI. CDR3 length: 13 residues. This chain's CDR3 is CASSITGEEKLFF. CDR3 coding DNA: TGTGCCAGCTCAATAACAGGGGAAGAAAAACTGTTTTTT.

The V and J genes are TRBV7-9 and TRBJ1-6; TRBD1 agrees at 8 bases. This CDR3 spans 16 amino acids. The V segment lost 4 bases and the J segment 4 bases; nucleotides outside the gene matches: 6. Germline CDR1 is SEHNR and CDR2 is FQNEAQ (reference sequence). CDR3 sequence (DNA): TGTGCCAGCAGCTCCGGACAGGGTTTTTATAATTCACCCCTCCACTTT. It translates to CASSSGQGFYNSPLHF.

This clone was counted a single time. The chain couples TRBV2 to TRBJ1-5; D is uncertain. Per the germline V gene, CDR1 is SNHLY and CDR2 is FYNNEI. This CDR3 is built from 14 residues. Trimming took off 6 bases at V and 0 bases at J, with 9 bases between the two ends. The chain's CDR3 is CASSPAYSNQPQHF. The CDR3 DNA reads TGTGCCAGCAGCCCCGCCTATAGCAATCAGCCCCAGCATTTT. The entire variable domain, with the rest obtained from reference TRBV2 and TRBJ1-5, is as follows: EPEVTQTPSHQVTQMGQEVILRCVPISNHLYFYWYRQILGQKVEFLVSFYNNEISEKSEIFDDQFSVERPDGSNFTLKIRSTKLEDSAMYFCASSPAYSNQPQHFGDGTRLSIL.